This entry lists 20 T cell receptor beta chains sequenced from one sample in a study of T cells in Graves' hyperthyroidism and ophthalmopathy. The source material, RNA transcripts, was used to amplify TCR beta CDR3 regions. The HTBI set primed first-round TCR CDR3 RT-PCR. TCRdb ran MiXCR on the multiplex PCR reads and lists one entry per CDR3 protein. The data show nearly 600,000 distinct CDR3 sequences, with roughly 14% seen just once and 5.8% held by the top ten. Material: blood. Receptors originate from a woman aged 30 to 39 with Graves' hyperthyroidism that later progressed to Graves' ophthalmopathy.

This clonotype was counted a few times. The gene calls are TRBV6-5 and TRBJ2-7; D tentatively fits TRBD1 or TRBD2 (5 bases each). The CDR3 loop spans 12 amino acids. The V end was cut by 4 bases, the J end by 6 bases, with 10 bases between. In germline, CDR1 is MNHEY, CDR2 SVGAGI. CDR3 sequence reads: CASSFRDVEQYF. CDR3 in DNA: TGTGCCAGCAGTTTCCGGGACGTCGAGCAGTACTTC.

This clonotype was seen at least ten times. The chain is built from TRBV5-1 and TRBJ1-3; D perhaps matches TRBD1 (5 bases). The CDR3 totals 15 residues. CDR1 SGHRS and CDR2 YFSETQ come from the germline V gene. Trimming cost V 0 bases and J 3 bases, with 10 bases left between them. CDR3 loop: CASSLASGCGNTIYF. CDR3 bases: TGCGCCAGCAGCTTGGCCTCAGGGTGTGGAAACACCATATATTTT.

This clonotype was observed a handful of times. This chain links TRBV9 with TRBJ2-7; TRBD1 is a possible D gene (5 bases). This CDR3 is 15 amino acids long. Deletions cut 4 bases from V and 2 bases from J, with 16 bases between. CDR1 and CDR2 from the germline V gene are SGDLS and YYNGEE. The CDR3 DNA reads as TGTGCCAGCAGCCCTCAAAGGCAGGGAACCTACGAGCAGTACTTC. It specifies CASSPQRQGTYEQYF.

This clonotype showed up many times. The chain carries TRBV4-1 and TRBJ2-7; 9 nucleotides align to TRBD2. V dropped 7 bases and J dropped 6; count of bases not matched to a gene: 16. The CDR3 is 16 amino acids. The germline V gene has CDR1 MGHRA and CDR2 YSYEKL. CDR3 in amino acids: CASTLGSGSRSGEQYF. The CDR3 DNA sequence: TGCGCCAGCACCCTAGGTAGCGGGAGTAGGTCTGGCGAGCAGTACTTC.

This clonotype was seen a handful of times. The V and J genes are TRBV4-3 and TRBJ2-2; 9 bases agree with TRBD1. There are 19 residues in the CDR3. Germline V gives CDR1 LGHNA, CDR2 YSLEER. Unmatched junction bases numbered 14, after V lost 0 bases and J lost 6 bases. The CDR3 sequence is CASSQDSFGTGRDAGELFF. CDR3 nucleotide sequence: TGCGCCAGCAGCCAAGATTCCTTTGGGACAGGGAGGGACGCCGGGGAGCTGTTTTTT.

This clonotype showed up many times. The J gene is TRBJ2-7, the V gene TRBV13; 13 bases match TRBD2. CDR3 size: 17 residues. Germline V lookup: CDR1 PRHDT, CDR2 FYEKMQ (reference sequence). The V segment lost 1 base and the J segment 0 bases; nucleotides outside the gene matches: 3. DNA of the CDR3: TGTGCCAGCAGCTTAGCGGGACTAGCGGGAAGCTCCTACGAGCAGTACTTC. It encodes CASSLAGLAGSSYEQYF. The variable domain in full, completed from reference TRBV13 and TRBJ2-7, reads AAGVIQSPRHLIKEKRETATLKCYPIPRHDTVYWYQQGPGQDPQFLISFYEKMQSDKGSIPDRFSAQQFSDYHSELNMSSLELGDSALYFCASSLAGLAGSSYEQYFGPGTRLTVT.

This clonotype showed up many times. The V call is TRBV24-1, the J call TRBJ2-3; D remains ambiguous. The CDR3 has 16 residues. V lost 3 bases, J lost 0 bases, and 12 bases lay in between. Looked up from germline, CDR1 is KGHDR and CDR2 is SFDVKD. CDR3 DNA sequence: TGTGCCACCAGTGATAAAGGCCGCTATAGCACAGATACGCAGTATTTT. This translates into CATSDKGRYSTDTQYF.

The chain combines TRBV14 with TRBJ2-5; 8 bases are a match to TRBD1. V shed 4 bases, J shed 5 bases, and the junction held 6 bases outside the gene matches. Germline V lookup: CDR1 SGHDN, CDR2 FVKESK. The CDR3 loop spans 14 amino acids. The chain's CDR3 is CASSPRTGRETQYF. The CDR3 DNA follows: TGTGCCAGCAGCCCCAGGACAGGGAGGGAGACCCAGTACTTC. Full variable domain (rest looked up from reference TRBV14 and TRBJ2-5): EAGVTQFPSHSVIEKGQTVTLRCDPISGHDNLYWYRRVMGKEIKFLLHFVKESKQDESGMPNNRFLAERTGGTYSTLKVQPAELEDSGVYFCASSPRTGRETQYFGPGTRLLVL.

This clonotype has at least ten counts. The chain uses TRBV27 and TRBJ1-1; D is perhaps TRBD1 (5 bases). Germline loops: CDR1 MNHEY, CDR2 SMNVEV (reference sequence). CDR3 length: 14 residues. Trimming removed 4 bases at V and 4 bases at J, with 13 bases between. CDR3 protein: CASSSAGSGTEAFF. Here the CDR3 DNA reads TGTGCCAGCAGTTCGGCAGGGAGTGGCACTGAAGCTTTCTTT.

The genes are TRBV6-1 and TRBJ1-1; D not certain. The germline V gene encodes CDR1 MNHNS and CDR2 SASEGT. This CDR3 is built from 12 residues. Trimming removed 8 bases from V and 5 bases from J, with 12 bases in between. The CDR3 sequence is CASGVSGTEAFF. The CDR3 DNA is TGTGCCAGCGGAGTAAGCGGGACTGAAGCTTTCTTT.

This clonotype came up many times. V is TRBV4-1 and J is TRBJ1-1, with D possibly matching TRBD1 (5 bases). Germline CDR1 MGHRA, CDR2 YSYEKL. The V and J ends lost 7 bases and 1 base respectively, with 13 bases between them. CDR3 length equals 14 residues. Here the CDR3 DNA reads TGCGCCAGCACCCGCTCGACAGAGAACACTGAAGCTTTCTTT. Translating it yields CASTRSTENTEAFF.

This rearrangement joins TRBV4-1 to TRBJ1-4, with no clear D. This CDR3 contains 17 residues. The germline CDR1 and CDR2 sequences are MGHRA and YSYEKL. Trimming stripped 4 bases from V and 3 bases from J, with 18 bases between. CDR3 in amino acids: CASSPRRWQEANEKLFF. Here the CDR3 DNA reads TGCGCCAGCAGCCCCAGAAGGTGGCAGGAGGCTAATGAAAAACTGTTTTTT.

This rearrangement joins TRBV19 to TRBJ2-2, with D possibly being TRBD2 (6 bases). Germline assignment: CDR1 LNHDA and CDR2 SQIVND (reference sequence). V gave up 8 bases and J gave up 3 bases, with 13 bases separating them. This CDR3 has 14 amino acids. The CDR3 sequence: CASSGGTDTGELFF. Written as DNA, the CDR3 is TGTGCCAGTTCAGGCGGGACGGACACCGGGGAGCTGTTTTTT.

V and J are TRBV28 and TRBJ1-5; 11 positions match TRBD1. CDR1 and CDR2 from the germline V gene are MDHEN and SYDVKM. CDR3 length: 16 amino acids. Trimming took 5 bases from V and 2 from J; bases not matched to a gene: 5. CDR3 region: CASSGDRGWGNQPQHF. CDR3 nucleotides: TGTGCCAGCAGTGGGGACAGGGGGTGGGGCAATCAGCCCCAGCATTTT.

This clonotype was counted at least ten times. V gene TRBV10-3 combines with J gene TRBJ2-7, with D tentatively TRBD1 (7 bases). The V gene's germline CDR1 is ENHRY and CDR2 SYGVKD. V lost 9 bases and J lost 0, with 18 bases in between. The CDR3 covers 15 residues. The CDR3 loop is CAILPSGGTSYEQYF. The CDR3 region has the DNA TGTGCCATTTTACCCTCAGGGGGGACCTCCTACGAGCAGTACTTC.

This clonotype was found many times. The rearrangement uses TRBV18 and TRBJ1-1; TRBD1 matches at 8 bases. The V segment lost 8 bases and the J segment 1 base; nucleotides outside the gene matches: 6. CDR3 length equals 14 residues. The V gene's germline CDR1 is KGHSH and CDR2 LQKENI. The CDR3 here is CASAGQGTNTEAFF. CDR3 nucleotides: TGTGCCAGCGCCGGACAGGGAACGAACACTGAAGCTTTCTTT.

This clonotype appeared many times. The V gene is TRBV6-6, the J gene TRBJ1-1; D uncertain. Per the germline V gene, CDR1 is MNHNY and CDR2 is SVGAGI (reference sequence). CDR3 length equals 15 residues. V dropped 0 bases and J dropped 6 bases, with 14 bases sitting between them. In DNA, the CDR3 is TGTGCCAGCAGTTACTCTGTGAACACGGGTGCTGAAGCTTTCTTT. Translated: CASSYSVNTGAEAFF.

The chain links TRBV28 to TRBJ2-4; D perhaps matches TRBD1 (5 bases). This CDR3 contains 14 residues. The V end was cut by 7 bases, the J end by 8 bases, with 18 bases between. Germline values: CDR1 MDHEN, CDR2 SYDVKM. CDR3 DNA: TGTGCCAGCACTAAACCCGACAGTCGGGACATTCAGTACTTC. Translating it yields CASTKPDSRDIQYF.

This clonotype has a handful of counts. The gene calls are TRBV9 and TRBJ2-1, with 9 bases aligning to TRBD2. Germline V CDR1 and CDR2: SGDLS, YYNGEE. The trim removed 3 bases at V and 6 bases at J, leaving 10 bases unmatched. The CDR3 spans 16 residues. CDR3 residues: CASSGPQREAPNEQFF. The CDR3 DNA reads TGTGCCAGCAGCGGTCCACAGCGGGAGGCCCCCAATGAGCAGTTCTTC.

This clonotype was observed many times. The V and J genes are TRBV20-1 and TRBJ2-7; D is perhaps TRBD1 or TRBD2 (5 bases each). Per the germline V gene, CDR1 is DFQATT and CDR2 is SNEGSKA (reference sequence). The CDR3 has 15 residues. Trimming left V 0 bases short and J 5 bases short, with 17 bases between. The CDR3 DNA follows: TGCAGTGCTAGAGAGAGGGGCGATGCTTTGAACGAGCAGTACTTC. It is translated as CSARERGDALNEQYF.